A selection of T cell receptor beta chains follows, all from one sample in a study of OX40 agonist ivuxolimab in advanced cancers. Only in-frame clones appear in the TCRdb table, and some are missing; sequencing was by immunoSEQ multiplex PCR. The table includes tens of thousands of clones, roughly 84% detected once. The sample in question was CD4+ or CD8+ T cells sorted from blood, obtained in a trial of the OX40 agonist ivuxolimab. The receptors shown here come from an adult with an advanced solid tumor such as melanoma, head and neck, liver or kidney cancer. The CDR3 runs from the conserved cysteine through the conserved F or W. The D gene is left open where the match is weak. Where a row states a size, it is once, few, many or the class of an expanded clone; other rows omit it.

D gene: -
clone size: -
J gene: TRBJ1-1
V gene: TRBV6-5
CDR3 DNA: TGTGCCAGCAGTTACTCCGCGGCTATGAACACTGAAGCTTTCTTT
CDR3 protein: CASSYSAAMNTEAFF

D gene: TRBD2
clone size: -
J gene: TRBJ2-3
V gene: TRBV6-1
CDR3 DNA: TGTGCCAGCAGTGAAGTTGCGGGGGGGCTTAGCACAGATACGCAGTATTTT
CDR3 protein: CASSEVAGGLSTDTQYF

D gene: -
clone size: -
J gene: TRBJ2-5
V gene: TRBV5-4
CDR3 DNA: TGTGCCAGCAGCCCATCCCAAGAGACCCAGTACTTC
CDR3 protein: CASSPSQETQYF

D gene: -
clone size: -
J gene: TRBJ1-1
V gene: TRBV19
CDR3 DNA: TGTGCCAGTAGTATCAGCAGGGAGACTGAAGCTTTCTTT
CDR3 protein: CASSISRETEAFF

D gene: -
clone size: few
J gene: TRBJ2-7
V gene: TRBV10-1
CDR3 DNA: TGCGCCAGCAGTGAGTCGAATGCCGGGAATCCCGAGCAGTACTTC
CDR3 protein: CASSESNAGNPEQYF

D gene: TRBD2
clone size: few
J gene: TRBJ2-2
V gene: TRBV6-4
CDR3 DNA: TGTGCCAGCAAAAGCGGGAGGAACACCGGGGAGCTGTTTTTT
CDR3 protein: CASKSGRNTGELFF

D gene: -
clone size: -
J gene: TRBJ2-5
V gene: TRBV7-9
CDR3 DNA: TGTGCCAGCAGCCCAGTCGCGGGGCAAGGGGAAGAGACCCAGTACTTC
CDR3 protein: CASSPVAGQGEETQYF

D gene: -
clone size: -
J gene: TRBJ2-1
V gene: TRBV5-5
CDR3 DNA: TGTGCCAGCAGCGTTGTGGCAGGGGAAATGAATGAGCAGTTCTTC
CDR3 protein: CASSVVAGEMNEQFF

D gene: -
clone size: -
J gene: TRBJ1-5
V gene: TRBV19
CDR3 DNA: TGTGCCAGTAGTATAGCCTACAATCAGCCCCAGCATTTT
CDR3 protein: CASSIAYNQPQHF

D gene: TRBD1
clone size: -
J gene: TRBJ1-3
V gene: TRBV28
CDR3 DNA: TGTGCCAGCAGTTTATGGAGACAGGGGGCGAGTGGAAACACCATATATTTT
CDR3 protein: CASSLWRQGASGNTIYF

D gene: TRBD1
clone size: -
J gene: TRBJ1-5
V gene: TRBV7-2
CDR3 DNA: TGTGCCAGCAGCTCTCGACAGGGAGGACAATGGCCCCAGCATTTT
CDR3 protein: CASSSRQGGQWPQHF

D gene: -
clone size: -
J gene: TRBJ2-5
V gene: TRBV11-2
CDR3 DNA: TGTGCCAGCAGCTATGCCCAAGAGACCCAGTACTTC
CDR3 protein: CASSYAQETQYF

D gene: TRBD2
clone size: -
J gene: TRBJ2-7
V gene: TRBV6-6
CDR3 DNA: TGTGCCAGCAGTCCCGGACTAGCGGGAAACGAGCAGTACTTC
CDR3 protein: CASSPGLAGNEQYF

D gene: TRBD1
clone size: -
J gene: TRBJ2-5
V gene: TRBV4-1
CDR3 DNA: TGCGCCAGCAGCCATGACAGGGGATCGAGGGAGACCCAGTACTTC
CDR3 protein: CASSHDRGSRETQYF

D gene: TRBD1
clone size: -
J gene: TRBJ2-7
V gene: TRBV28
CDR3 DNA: TGTGCCAGCAGATATGACGGGACAGGGGGGACCTACGAGCAGTACTTC
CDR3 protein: CASRYDGTGGTYEQYF

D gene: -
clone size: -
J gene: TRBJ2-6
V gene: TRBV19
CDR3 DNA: TGTGCCAGTAGTAACCTGACTGGGACAGGGGCCAACGTCCTGACTTTC
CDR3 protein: CASSNLTGTGANVLTF

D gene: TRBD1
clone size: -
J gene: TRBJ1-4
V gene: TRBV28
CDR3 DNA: TGTGCCAGCAGTTTGGGACAGGGAGGTGAAAAACTGTTTTTT
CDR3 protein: CASSLGQGGEKLFF

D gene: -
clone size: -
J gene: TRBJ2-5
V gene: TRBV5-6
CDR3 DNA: TGTGCCAGCAGCTACCGGCGCCTGTACCAAGAGACCCAGTACTTC
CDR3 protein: CASSYRRLYQETQYF

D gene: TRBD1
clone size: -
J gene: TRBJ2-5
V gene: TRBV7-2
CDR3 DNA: TGTGCCAGCAGCTTAGTGGGGACAGGGGGTATCCAAGAGACCCAGTACTTC
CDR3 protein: CASSLVGTGGIQETQYF

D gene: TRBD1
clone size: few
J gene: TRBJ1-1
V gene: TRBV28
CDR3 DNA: TGTGCCAGCAGTCCCCCCACCGGACAGGGGAACACTGAAGCTTTCTTT
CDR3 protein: CASSPPTGQGNTEAFF

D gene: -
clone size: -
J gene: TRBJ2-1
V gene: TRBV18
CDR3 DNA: TGTGCCAGCTCACCCCCCGTCCTAGCTTACAATGAGCAGTTCTTC
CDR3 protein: CASSPPVLAYNEQFF

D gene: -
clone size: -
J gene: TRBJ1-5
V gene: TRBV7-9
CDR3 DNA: TGTGCCAGCAGCAACGACCGGGACGAGGGTCAGCCCCAGCATTTT
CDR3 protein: CASSNDRDEGQPQHF

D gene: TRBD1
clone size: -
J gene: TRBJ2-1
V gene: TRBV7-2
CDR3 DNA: TGTGCCAGCAGCCGGGACAGGGGTAGAGATGAGCAGTTCTTC
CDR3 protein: CASSRDRGRDEQFF

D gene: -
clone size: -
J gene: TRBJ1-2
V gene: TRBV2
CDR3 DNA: TGTGCCAGCACCCAAGGGGGGGGCCACTATGGCTACACCTTC
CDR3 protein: CASTQGGGHYGYTF

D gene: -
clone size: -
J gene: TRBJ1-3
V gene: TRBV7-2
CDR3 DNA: TGTGCCAGCAGCTACGGATCTGGAAACACCATATATTTT
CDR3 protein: CASSYGSGNTIYF

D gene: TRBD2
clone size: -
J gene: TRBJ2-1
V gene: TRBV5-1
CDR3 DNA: TGCGCCAGCAGCTTGGTGGGACTAGCGGGAAAGAATGAGCAGTTCTTC
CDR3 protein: CASSLVGLAGKNEQFF

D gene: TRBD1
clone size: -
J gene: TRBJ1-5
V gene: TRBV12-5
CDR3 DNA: TGTGCTAGTGGCGCGACAGGGGTCCGGAATCAGCCCCAGCATTTT
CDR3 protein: CASGATGVRNQPQHF

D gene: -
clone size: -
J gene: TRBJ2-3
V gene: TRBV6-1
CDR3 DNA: TGTGCCAGCAGAGGACGGATAAGCACAGATACGCAGTATTTT
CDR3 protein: CASRGRISTDTQYF

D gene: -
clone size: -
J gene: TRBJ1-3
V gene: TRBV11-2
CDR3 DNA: TGTGCCAGCAGCTTGGGAGGCTCTGGAAACACCATATATTTT
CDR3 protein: CASSLGGSGNTIYF

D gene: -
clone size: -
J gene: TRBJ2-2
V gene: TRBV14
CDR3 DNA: TGTGCCAGCAGCCAAGATCCACGTACGAACACCGGGGAGCTGTTTTTT
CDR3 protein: CASSQDPRTNTGELFF

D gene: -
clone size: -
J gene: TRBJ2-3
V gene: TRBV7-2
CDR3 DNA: TGTGCCAGCAGCCTTCGGGGGTCCGGCGTCACAGATACGCAGTATTTT
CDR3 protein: CASSLRGSGVTDTQYF

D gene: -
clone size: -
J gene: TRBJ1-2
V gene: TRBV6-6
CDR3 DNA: TGTGCCAGCAGTTACTGGACTTCTAGGGGCTATGGCTACACCTTC
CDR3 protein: CASSYWTSRGYGYTF

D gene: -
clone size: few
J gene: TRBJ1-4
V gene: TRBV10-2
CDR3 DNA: TGCGCCAGCCGTGGAACGGCAACTAATGAAAAACTGTTTTTT
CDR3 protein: CASRGTATNEKLFF

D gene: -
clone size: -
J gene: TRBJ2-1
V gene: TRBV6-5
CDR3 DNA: TGTGCCAGCAGTTACGTCTATGGAAGGAGTGAGCAGTTCTTC
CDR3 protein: CASSYVYGRSEQFF

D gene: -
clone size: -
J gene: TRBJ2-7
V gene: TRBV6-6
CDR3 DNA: TGTGCCAGCAGTATCTCCGGAGCCTACGAGCAGTACTTC
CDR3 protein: CASSISGAYEQYF

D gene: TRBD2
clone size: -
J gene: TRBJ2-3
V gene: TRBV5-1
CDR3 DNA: TGCGCCAGCAGTTCTGTCTGGACTAGCGGGAGAGCGTCCACAGATACGCAGTATTTT
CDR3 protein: CASSSVWTSGRASTDTQYF